These T cell receptor beta chains were read from a single sample in a study of shared clonotypes between healthy human individuals. The protocol was immunoSEQ multiplex PCR, while the TCRdb copy is restricted to in-frame clones and leaves out a portion. This sample has approximately 940,000 clones, with about three quarters found just once. The specimen sequenced was memory CD4+ T cells sorted from blood. These receptors all stem from a man aged 18 to 30 in good health. Each CDR3 is given without its conserved first and last residue.

v_call,cdr3_aa
TRBV7-9,ASSSQGWEQF
TRBV5-4,ASSFGVTNTGELF
TRBV28,ASSLRRSYEQY
TRBV18,ASSPRQSAYEQY
TRBV30,AWSVTQGGYGYT
TRBV7-7,ASSLLQGNEQF
TRBV6-6,ASRNSGSDQPQH
TRBV5-6,ASSLQGPQY
TRBV6-1,ASSEEVIQY
TRBV5-1,ASSLGDTQLNEQF
TRBV2,ASSVNSQETQY
TRBV5-1,ASSPGNTNSYEQY
TRBV7-2,ASSLESNPYNEQF
TRBV5-1,ASSLGTGLQETQY
TRBV9,ASSSERGQNYGYT
TRBV29-1,SVARDTEAF